This T cell receptor beta chain was captured by sequencing in a study of CD8 T cells in Susac syndrome. Random hexamers were used to reverse transcribe roughly 0.5 to 1 ug of RNA. TCR beta CDR3 was amplified by immunoSEQ multiplex PCR. This amplification extended across 54 Vbeta and 13 Jbeta segments. One entry per CDR3 protein, called by TCRdb with MiXCR from the immunoSEQ multiplex PCR reads. The sample contains about 150,000 distinct CDR3 sequences, roughly 95% of which appear only once. Germline V gene lookup returns CDR1 SGHNT and CDR2 YYREEE (reference sequence). There are 12 residues in the CDR3. Trimming removed 10 bases from V and 0 bases from J, with 8 bases in between. Sequencing of TCR beta covered CD8+ and CD4+ T cells obtained from blood.

The specimen sequenced was CD4+ T cells from PBMCs. The receptor was derived from a human donor with Susac syndrome. The chain couples TRBV5-4 to TRBJ1-3; D perhaps matches TRBD1 (5 bases). CDR3 sequence (DNA): TGTGCCGGAGGGGACTCTGGAAACACCATATATTTT. This codes for CAGGDSGNTIYF.